The 5 T cell receptor beta chains in this list originate from one sample, sequenced in a study of siplizumab effects on memory and regulatory T cells. The data were produced by immunoSEQ multiplex PCR, yet TCRdb's version contains in-frame clones alone and is incomplete. The data hold approximately 100,000 clones, with just under 95% observed a single time. The sequenced sample was non-Treg CD4+ T cells sorted from blood. These receptors originate from a human donor in good health.

This clone showed up just once. The chain couples TRBV7-9 to TRBJ2-1, with D possibly being TRBD1 or TRBD2 (6 bases each). Germline V gene sequence: CDR1 SEHNR, CDR2 FQNEAQ (reference sequence). This CDR3 contains 13 residues. V was pared by 1 base and J by 8 bases, with 9 bases between. The CDR3 coding sequence is TGTGCCAGCAGCTTAGTTAGGGGGGATGAGCAGTTCTTC. As protein: CASSLVRGDEQFF.

This chain uses TRBV18 with TRBJ1-6; D is perhaps TRBD1 (5 bases). This CDR3 has 17 amino acids. From germline, CDR1 is KGHSH and CDR2 LQKENI. The V and J ends lost 0 bases and 4 bases respectively, with 13 bases between them. In DNA form, the CDR3 reads TGTGCCAGCTCACCACCGCTTGGCAGGGATTATAATTCACCCCTCCACTTT. As protein: CASSPPLGRDYNSPLHF.

This chain's CDR3 is CASSSGQQGQLVKNIQYF. CDR3 bases: TGTGCCAGCAGCTCTGGACAACAAGGGCAACTGGTCAAAAACATTCAGTACTTC. The chain employs TRBV7-2 and TRBJ2-4; D is possibly TRBD1 (5 bases). V lost 4 bases and J lost 3, with 22 bases in between. CDR1 is SGHTA and CDR2 is FQGNSA in the germline V gene. This CDR3 is 18 amino acids long.

The chain is built from TRBV5-1 and TRBJ1-2; tentative D call: TRBD1 (6 bases). Trimming stripped 0 bases from V and 4 bases from J, with 7 bases between. Germline V gene sequence: CDR1 SGHRS, CDR2 YFSETQ. This CDR3 has 13 residues. The CDR3: CASSLGTVYGYTF. The CDR3 DNA reads as TGCGCCAGCAGCTTGGGGACAGTCTATGGCTACACCTTC.

The chain carries TRBV2 and TRBJ2-7, with 9 bases fitting TRBD1. Per germline, CDR1 SNHLY and CDR2 FYNNEI. CDR3 size: 14 residues. V was pared by 4 bases and J by 2 bases, with 3 bases of the junction left unmatched. The CDR3 region is CASSGRTGAYEQYF. The CDR3 region has the DNA TGTGCCAGCAGTGGCAGGACAGGGGCCTACGAGCAGTACTTC.